This TCR beta chain was profiled in a study of cytomegalovirus exposure and HLA in healthy donors. As to this clone: Its matching antigen is unknown.

Using immunoSEQ multiplex PCR, the repertoire was profiled, and TCRdb retains in-frame clones only, with some absent. The sample carries around 400,000 clones, about nine tenths recorded once. Germline V gene lookup returns CDR1 MGHDK and CDR2 SYGVNS. CDR3 length equals 14 residues. Trimming left V 6 bases short and J 4 bases short, with 15 bases between. Points from the study as a whole: Using the classifier, cytomegalovirus status was reportedly diagnosed with high specificity and sensitivity. In the 95 to 150 validation repertoires, around 95% of cluster scores exceeded 0, per a later analysis.

J is TRBJ1-1 and V is TRBV25-1, with D possibly being TRBD1 (6 bases). This clonotype was obtained from a woman in her late teens or twenties in good health and CMV-seronegative. Sample: PBMCs. CDR3 bases: TGTGCCAGCAGGGGGCAGGGGAGGGTCACTGAAGCTTTCTTT. Translating it yields CASRGQGRVTEAFF. Full variable domain (rest looked up from reference TRBV25-1 and TRBJ1-1): EADIYQTPRYLVIGTGKKITLECSQTMGHDKMYWYQQDPGMELHLIHYSYGVNSTEKGDLSSESTVSRIRTEHFPLTLESARPSHTSQYLCASRGQGRVTEAFFGQGTRLTVV.